This T cell receptor beta chain originates from a study of regulatory T cells in long-lasting Graves disease. Study results and caveats: Lower TCR diversity was seen in persistent Graves' patients than in newly diagnosed ones.

Regarding time point: newly diagnosed GD, antithyroid drugs for less than 3 months. The TCR library was prepared using RNA isolated from PBMCs. Points on this clonotype: Its specificity is not known.

Germline loops: CDR1 SEHNR, CDR2 FQNEAQ (reference sequence). The CDR3 consists of 14 residues. Trimming cost V 3 bases and J 8 bases, with 14 bases left between them. Construction of TCR beta libraries relied on iRepertoire HTBI primers and on Arm-PCR targeting CDR3 regions. TCRdb redid the calling of the multiplex PCR reads with MiXCR, one entry per CDR3 protein. The sample contains roughly 420,000 distinct CDR3 sequences, about 15% of which appear only once. These data were likewise used in another study, on T cells in Graves' hyperthyroidism and ophthalmopathy.

The V and J genes are TRBV7-9 and TRBJ2-1, with TRBD2 as a possible D gene (6 bases). The receptor comes from a woman between 18 and 30 years old with Graves disease. Sequenced material: peripheral blood mononuclear cells (PBMCs), taken at new diagnosis, from a patient treated with antithyroid drugs. CDR3 sequence (DNA): TGTGCCAGCAGCTTCCTTCCTCGGGAGTATGAGCAGTTCTTC. Translated: CASSFLPREYEQFF.